Only a few counts were recorded for the clone carrying this TCR beta chain. What it binds is unknown. The data originate from a study of T cells in Graves' hyperthyroidism and ophthalmopathy. The study's findings and limits: Median prediction lead before ophthalmopathy onset was roughly 6 months with the model.

An absence of ophthalmopathy progression within 18 months meant stable Graves' hyperthyroidism. CDR1 is GTSNPN and CDR2 is SVGIG in the germline V gene (reference sequence). The V and J ends lost 1 base and 3 bases, in that order; junction bases with no gene match: 18. The CDR3 sequence is 18 residues long. RNA transcripts were the template for amplifying TCR beta CDR3 regions. A set of HTBI primers served as the primers for a first-round RT-PCR of the TCR CDR3. TCRdb fed the multiplex PCR reads into MiXCR, producing one record per CDR3 protein. This table holds about 210,000 distinct CDR3 sequences, 17% found once.

The source is a man aged 50 or older with Graves' hyperthyroidism. Sequenced sample: blood. This chain links TRBV30 with TRBJ2-7; 7 bases agree with TRBD2. The CDR3 reads CAWSDPLGLRGDYYEQYF. CDR3 nucleotides: TGTGCCTGGAGTGACCCCCTGGGACTTCGGGGGGATTACTACGAGCAGTACTTC.